The 5 T cell receptor beta chains below were found in one sample sequenced in a study of identical twins. Each CDR3 protein is one row after TCRdb ran MiXCR on the 5' RACE reads. The sample shows roughly 230,000 distinct CDR3 sequences, about 9% of them seen only once. Separately, the same data were catalogued under a study of yellow fever vaccine responses in identical twins.

The sequencing input was CD8+ T cells sorted from blood. These receptors came from a woman between 18 and 29 years old in good health.

This clonotype turned up a few times. The J gene is TRBJ1-1, the V gene TRBV19, with 9 bases identical to TRBD1. V gave up 6 bases and J gave up 5 bases; unmatched junction bases: 7. Germline loops: CDR1 LNHDA, CDR2 SQIVND (reference sequence). CDR3 length: 14 residues. The CDR3 DNA is TGTGCCAGTAGCAGAGGACAGGGGAGGACTGAAGCTTTCTTT. It encodes CASSRGQGRTEAFF.

The sample holds a few counts of this clonotype. The V and J genes are TRBV27 and TRBJ2-1; 14 nucleotides match TRBD2. CDR1 is MNHEY, CDR2 SMNVEV, per germline (reference sequence). Trimming cost V 4 bases and J 9 bases; bases outside gene matches: 11. The CDR3 totals 17 residues. The CDR3, as DNA: TGTGCCAGCAGTTCGATCTCGACTAGCGGGGGGGCCCGTGAGCAGTTCTTC. It codes for CASSSISTSGGAREQFF.

This clonotype was counted many times. The CDR3 loop reads CASSFLLDNEQFF. DNA for the CDR3: TGTGCCAGCAGCTTTCTCCTGGACAATGAGCAGTTCTTC. The chain employs TRBV7-6 and TRBJ2-1; D gene ambiguous. The V gene lost 3 bases and the J gene lost 5 bases, with 8 bases spanning the gap. The CDR3 consists of 13 residues. Germline CDR1 and CDR2: SGHVS and FNYEAQ. Combining the CDR3 with reference TRBV7-6 and TRBJ2-1 gives the whole variable domain GAGVSQSPRYKVTKRGQDVALRCDPISGHVSLYWYRQALGQGPEFLTYFNYEAQQDKSGLPNDRFSAERPEGSISTLTIQRTEQRDSAMYRCASSFLLDNEQFFGPGTRLTVL.

This chain joins TRBV14 and TRBJ2-7; D ambiguous. CDR1 SGHDN and CDR2 FVKESK come from the germline V gene. V was shortened by 1 base and J by 2 bases, with 15 bases between the two germline ends. The CDR3 runs to 16 residues. The CDR3 spells CASSQAHFDPTYEQYF. CDR3 in DNA: TGTGCCAGCAGCCAAGCCCATTTTGACCCCACCTACGAGCAGTACTTC. The whole variable domain, filled in from reference TRBV14 and TRBJ2-7, reads EAGVTQFPSHSVIEKGQTVTLRCDPISGHDNLYWYRRVMGKEIKFLLHFVKESKQDESGMPNNRFLAERTGGTYSTLKVQPAELEDSGVYFCASSQAHFDPTYEQYFGPGTRLTVT.

The gene calls are TRBV20-1 and TRBJ2-7; tentative D call: TRBD1 (5 bases). Trimming pared 0 bases from V and 3 bases from J, leaving 9 bases between. Germline V lookup: CDR1 DFQATT, CDR2 SNEGSKA (reference sequence). CDR3 length: 13 amino acids. The CDR3 DNA reads TGCAGTGCTAGAGATCTAGGGGTCTACGAGCAGTACTTC. As protein: CSARDLGVYEQYF.